This is a list of T cell receptor beta chains from one sample in a study of beta chain features in type 1 diabetes. TCRdb keeps only in-frame clones here, not all; method: immunoSEQ multiplex PCR. The sample consists of hundreds of thousands of clones, around 15% of them appearing once. The sequencing sample was made of naive CD4+ T cells from blood. These receptor sequences come from a young man in good health. Both conserved end residues are part of each CDR3. Fields, in order: J gene, clone size, D gene, V gene, CDR3 DNA, CDR3 protein. The D gene is left open where the match is weak. Clone size is not always given. Where it is, it says once, few, many or a class for expanded clones.

j_call: TRBJ2-1
clone_size: .
d_call: TRBD2
v_call: TRBV7-2
cdr3_nt: TGTGCCAGCAGCCCCGGGGGGACCTCCTACAATGAGCAGTTCTTC
cdr3_aa: CASSPGGTSYNEQFF

j_call: TRBJ1-1
clone_size: few
d_call: .
v_call: TRBV19
cdr3_nt: TGTGCCAGTAGTATAGAGGAACAGAGAAACACTGAAGCTTTCTTT
cdr3_aa: CASSIEEQRNTEAFF

j_call: TRBJ2-5
clone_size: few
d_call: .
v_call: TRBV2
cdr3_nt: TGTGCCAGTACCACATCCCCGAGGGACCAAGAGACCCAGTACTTC
cdr3_aa: CASTTSPRDQETQYF

j_call: TRBJ1-1
clone_size: .
d_call: .
v_call: TRBV9
cdr3_nt: TGTGCCAGCAGCGTAGACGGGTCAGGGTTCACTGAAGCTTTCTTT
cdr3_aa: CASSVDGSGFTEAFF

j_call: TRBJ1-5
clone_size: .
d_call: .
v_call: TRBV28
cdr3_nt: TGTGCCAGCAGTCGTAATCAGCCCCAGCATTTT
cdr3_aa: CASSRNQPQHF

j_call: TRBJ1-4
clone_size: .
d_call: .
v_call: TRBV7-9
cdr3_nt: TGTGCCAGCCATCCGGGACATAATGAAAAACTGTTTTTT
cdr3_aa: CASHPGHNEKLFF

j_call: TRBJ2-7
clone_size: .
d_call: .
v_call: TRBV18
cdr3_nt: TGTGCCAGCTCACCCCCCGGGATTGCTTACGAGCAGTACTTC
cdr3_aa: CASSPPGIAYEQYF

j_call: TRBJ1-1
clone_size: .
d_call: .
v_call: TRBV7-3
cdr3_nt: TGTGCCAGCAGCTCTACAGGGAACACTGAAGCTTTCTTT
cdr3_aa: CASSSTGNTEAFF

j_call: TRBJ1-2
clone_size: few
d_call: TRBD1
v_call: TRBV11-1
cdr3_nt: TGTGCCAGCACCCCCGACAGGGACGGGGGCTACACCTTC
cdr3_aa: CASTPDRDGGYTF

j_call: TRBJ2-2
clone_size: once
d_call: .
v_call: TRBV7-2
cdr3_nt: TGTGCCAGCAGCTTACAGGCTAGCACGAACACCGGGGAGCTGTTTTTT
cdr3_aa: CASSLQASTNTGELFF

j_call: TRBJ1-1
clone_size: few
d_call: .
v_call: TRBV21-1
cdr3_nt: TGTGCCAGCACACCCCAGGAGGGCGCCCTGGGCACTGAAGCTTTCTTT
cdr3_aa: CASTPQEGALGTEAFF

j_call: TRBJ2-7
clone_size: many
d_call: .
v_call: TRBV14
cdr3_nt: TGTGCCAGCAGCCAAAGTGGCTACGAGCAGTACTTC
cdr3_aa: CASSQSGYEQYF

j_call: TRBJ1-2
clone_size: few
d_call: .
v_call: TRBV30
cdr3_nt: TGTGCCTGGACCAGGGAGCCAGCCAGTAGGGATGGCTACACCTTC
cdr3_aa: CAWTREPASRDGYTF

j_call: TRBJ1-1
clone_size: .
d_call: .
v_call: TRBV4-3
cdr3_nt: TGCGCCAGCAGCCCAGAGCCGAACACTGAAGCTTTCTTT
cdr3_aa: CASSPEPNTEAFF

j_call: TRBJ2-7
clone_size: few
d_call: .
v_call: TRBV4-2
cdr3_nt: TGTGCCAGCAGCCAACCTATAGACAACGAGCAGTACTTC
cdr3_aa: CASSQPIDNEQYF

j_call: TRBJ2-7
clone_size: .
d_call: TRBD2
v_call: TRBV4-1
cdr3_nt: TGCGCCAGCAGTCTACGCGCCGGGACTAGCGGCTCCTACGAGCAGTACTTC
cdr3_aa: CASSLRAGTSGSYEQYF

j_call: TRBJ1-1
clone_size: .
d_call: .
v_call: TRBV4-3
cdr3_nt: TGCGCCAGCAGCCAGGCCTGGACATCGAACACTGAAGCTTTCTTT
cdr3_aa: CASSQAWTSNTEAFF